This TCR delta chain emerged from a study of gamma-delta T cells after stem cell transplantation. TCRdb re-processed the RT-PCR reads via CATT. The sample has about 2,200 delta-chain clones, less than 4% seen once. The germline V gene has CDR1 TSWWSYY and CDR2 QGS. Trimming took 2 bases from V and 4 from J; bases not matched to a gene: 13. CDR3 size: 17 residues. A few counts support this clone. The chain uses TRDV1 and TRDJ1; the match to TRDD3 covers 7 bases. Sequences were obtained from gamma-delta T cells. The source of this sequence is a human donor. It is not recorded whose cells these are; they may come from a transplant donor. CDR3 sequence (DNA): TGTGCTCTTGGGGAATGGGGGGGGATCGTCGGGATCGATAAACTCATCTTT. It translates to CALGEWGGIVGIDKLIF.